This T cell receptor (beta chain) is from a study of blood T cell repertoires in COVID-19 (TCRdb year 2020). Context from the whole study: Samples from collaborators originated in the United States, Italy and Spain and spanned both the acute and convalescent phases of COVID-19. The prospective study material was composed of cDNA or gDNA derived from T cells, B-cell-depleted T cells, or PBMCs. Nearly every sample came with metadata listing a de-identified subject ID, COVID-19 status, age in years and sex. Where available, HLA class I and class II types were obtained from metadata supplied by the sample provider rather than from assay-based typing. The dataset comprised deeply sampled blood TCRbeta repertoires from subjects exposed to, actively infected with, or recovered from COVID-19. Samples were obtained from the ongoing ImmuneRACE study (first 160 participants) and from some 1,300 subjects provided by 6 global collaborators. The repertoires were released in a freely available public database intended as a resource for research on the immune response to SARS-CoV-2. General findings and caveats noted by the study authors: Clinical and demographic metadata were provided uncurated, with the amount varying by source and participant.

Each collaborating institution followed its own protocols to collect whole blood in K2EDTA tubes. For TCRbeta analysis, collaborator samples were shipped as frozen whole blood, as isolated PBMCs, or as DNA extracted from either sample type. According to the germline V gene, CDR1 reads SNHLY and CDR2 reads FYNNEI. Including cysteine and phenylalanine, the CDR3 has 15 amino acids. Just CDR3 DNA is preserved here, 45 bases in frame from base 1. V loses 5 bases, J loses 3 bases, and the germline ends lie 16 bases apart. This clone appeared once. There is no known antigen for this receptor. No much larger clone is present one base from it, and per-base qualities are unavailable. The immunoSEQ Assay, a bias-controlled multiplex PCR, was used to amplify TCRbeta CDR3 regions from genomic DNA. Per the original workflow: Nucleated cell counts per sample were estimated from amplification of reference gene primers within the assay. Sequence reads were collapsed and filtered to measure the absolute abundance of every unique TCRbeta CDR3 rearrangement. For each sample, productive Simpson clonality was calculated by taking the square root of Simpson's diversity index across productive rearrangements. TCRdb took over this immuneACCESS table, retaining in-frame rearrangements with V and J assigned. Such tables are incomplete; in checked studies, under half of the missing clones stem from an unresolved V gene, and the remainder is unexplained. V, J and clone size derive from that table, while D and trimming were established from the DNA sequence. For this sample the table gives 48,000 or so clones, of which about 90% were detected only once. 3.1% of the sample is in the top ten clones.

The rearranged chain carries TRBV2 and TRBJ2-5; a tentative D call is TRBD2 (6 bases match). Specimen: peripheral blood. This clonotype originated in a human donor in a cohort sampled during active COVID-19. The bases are TGTGCCAGCAGTACGGCCGGGAGTTCGGAAGAGACCCAGTACTTC. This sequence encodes CASSTAGSSEETQYF.